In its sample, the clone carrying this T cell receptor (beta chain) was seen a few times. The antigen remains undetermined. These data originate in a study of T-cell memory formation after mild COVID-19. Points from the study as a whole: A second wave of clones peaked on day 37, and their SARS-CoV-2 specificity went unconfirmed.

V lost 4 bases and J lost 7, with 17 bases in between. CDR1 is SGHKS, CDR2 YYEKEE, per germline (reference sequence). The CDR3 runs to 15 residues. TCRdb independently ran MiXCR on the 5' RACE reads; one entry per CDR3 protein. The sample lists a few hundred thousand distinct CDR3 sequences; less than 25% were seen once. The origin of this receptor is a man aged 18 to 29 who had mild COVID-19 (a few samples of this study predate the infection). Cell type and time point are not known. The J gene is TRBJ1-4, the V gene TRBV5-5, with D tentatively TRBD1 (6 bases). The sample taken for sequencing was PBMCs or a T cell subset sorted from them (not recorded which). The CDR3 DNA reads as TGTGCCAGCAGCGGGGACCCCATGGGGGCTGAAAAACTGTTTTTT. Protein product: CASSGDPMGAEKLFF.